Each of the 10 T cell receptor beta chains below was sequenced from the same sample in a study of blood T cell repertoires in COVID-19. Measured with immunoSEQ multiplex PCR; TCRdb has only the in-frame clones, and not every one. The repertoire holds over 100,000 clones, with 87% as singletons. Sequencing was done on a sample of peripheral blood. These receptors were taken from a man over 45 with active COVID-19.

This clone was observed a few times. The chain combines TRBV27 with TRBJ2-7; 7 positions agree with TRBD1. With 0 bases clipped from V and 4 bases from J, the junction kept 12 bases outside the gene matches. Per the germline V gene, CDR1 is MNHEY and CDR2 is SMNVEV (reference sequence). The CDR3 has 17 amino acids. CDR3 coding DNA: TGTGCCAGCAGTTTATCCTTCCTCCGGGACAGAGATTACGAGCAGTACTTC. It codes for CASSLSFLRDRDYEQYF.

The gene calls are TRBV4-2 and TRBJ2-5, with a weak D call TRBD2 (6 bases). CDR1 and CDR2 from the germline V gene are LGHNA and YNFKEQ. The CDR3 totals 14 residues. V was pared by 1 base and J by 4 bases, with 10 bases between. The CDR3 nucleotides are TGTGCCAGCAGCCAAGTAGGAGGGGCAGAGACCCAGTACTTC. Its translation: CASSQVGGAETQYF.

The chain is built from TRBV2 and TRBJ2-7; 7 nucleotides align to TRBD1. This CDR3 contains 14 residues. Germline values: CDR1 SNHLY, CDR2 FYNNEI. After removal of 6 bases from V and 6 bases from J, the junction contained 11 bases not matched to a gene. CDR3 DNA sequence: TGTGCCAGCAGCCCCGGACAGGTCAGGAGCGAGCAGTACTTC. Amino acids: CASSPGQVRSEQYF. Supplemented by reference TRBV2 and TRBJ2-7, the full variable domain reads EPEVTQTPSHQVTQMGQEVILRCVPISNHLYFYWYRQILGQKVEFLVSFYNNEISEKSEIFDDQFSVERPDGSNFTLKIRSTKLEDSAMYFCASSPGQVRSEQYFGPGTRLTVT.

This chain joins TRBV2 and TRBJ2-2, with D possibly matching TRBD2 (6 bases). Germline V CDR1 and CDR2: SNHLY, FYNNEI. Trimming took off 5 bases at V and 5 bases at J, with 15 bases between the two ends. CDR3 size: 15 residues. CDR3 in amino acids: CASSPFPGGTGELFF. CDR3 DNA sequence: TGTGCCAGCAGTCCCTTCCCCGGGGGAACCGGGGAGCTGTTTTTT.

This chain connects TRBV3-1 (or the pseudogene TRBV3-2) to TRBJ2-7; TRBD1 matches at 9 bases. Germline lookup yields CDR1 LGHDT and CDR2 YNNKEL (reference sequence). V trimming: 2 bases; J trimming: 2 bases; junction bases outside the gene matches: 4. The CDR3 spans 15 residues. CDR3 nucleotides: TGTGCCAGCAGCCAACCTGGGACAGGGACCTACGAGCAGTACTTC. As protein: CASSQPGTGTYEQYF.

This clone was detected once. V is TRBV7-2 and J is TRBJ2-3, with 9 bases that match TRBD2. Losses at the gene ends were 5 bases for V and 2 bases for J; bases not matched to a gene: 8. Germline V gives CDR1 SGHTA, CDR2 FQGNSA. The CDR3 is 16 amino acids. DNA for the CDR3: TGTGCCAGCAGCACCCACAGCGGGGGGAACACAGATACGCAGTATTTT. This codes for CASSTHSGGNTDTQYF. The entire variable domain, with the rest obtained from reference TRBV7-2 and TRBJ2-3, is as follows: GAGVSQSPSNKVTEKGKDVELRCDPISGHTALYWYRQSLGQGLEFLIYFQGNSAPDKSGLPSDRFSAERTGGSVSTLTIQRTQQEDSAVYLCASSTHSGGNTDTQYFGPGTRLTVL.

This clone was counted once. The chain employs TRBV10-3 and TRBJ2-7, with 7 bases fitting TRBD1. Germline CDR1 reads ENHRY; CDR2 reads SYGVKD. The CDR3 runs to 13 residues. The junction had 6 bases not matched to a gene; V was cut back by 3 bases and J by 7 bases. CDR3 residues: CAISDEGAREQYF. The CDR3 coding sequence is TGTGCCATCAGTGATGAGGGGGCGCGGGAGCAGTACTTC.

The chain joins TRBV6-5 to TRBJ1-2, with D perhaps TRBD1 (5 bases). The CDR3 covers 15 residues. Germline V gene lookup returns CDR1 MNHEY and CDR2 SVGAGI. V dropped 6 bases and J dropped 2 bases, with 16 bases sitting between them. The chain's CDR3 is CASRLRAGWNYGYTF. The CDR3 DNA is TGTGCCAGCAGATTACGGGCAGGGTGGAACTATGGCTACACCTTC.

This clone was seen a single time. V is TRBV6-5 and J is TRBJ1-5; D not resolved. Germline V gene lookup returns CDR1 MNHEY and CDR2 SVGAGI. Trimming stripped 6 bases from V and 7 bases from J, with 13 bases between. There are 13 residues in the CDR3. Here the CDR3 reads CASRGGVGQPQHF. The CDR3 DNA reads as TGTGCCAGCAGGGGAGGTGTGGGGCAGCCCCAGCATTTT.

The chain uses TRBV2 and TRBJ2-7, with D perhaps matching TRBD2 (6 bases). The germline V gene encodes CDR1 SNHLY and CDR2 FYNNEI. The CDR3 has 15 amino acids. Between the trimmed V and J ends, which lost 7 bases and 5 bases, there was a span of 21 bases. The CDR3 loop reads CASKTRGGTIHEQYF. CDR3 coding DNA: TGTGCCAGCAAAACTCGGGGAGGAACGATCCACGAGCAGTACTTC.